This T cell receptor (beta chain) was identified in a study of beta chain features in type 1 diabetes. At the level of the study: In all, 85 million to 130 million sorted cells from all samples were analyzed.

The study reverse transcribed the entire isolated RNA, so it sequenced expressed TCRB transcripts. Assay used: immunoSEQ multiplex PCR; TCRdb lists only in-frame clones, some missing. This table has 150,000 to 200,000 clones, approximately 13% appearing once. The study's findings and limits: Among patients with Type 1 diabetes, TCRB CDR3s were moderately but significantly shorter in every one of the four CD4+ subsets. Reduced insertions and increased deletions marked VDJ junctions in type 1 diabetes patients. Any HLA-type effect on TCRB rearrangement remained unresolved here.

Comments on this clone: Its antigen is currently unknown.

The clonotype was recovered from a woman younger than 30 in good health. The source material was central memory CD4+ T cells from blood.

The CDR3 coding sequence is TGTGCCAGCAGCGCCGAGGGGAGGCCCGGCTCATATGGCTACACCTTC. This codes for CASSAEGRPGSYGYTF. The chain has TRBV7-2 and TRBJ1-2, with D maybe TRBD1 (5 bases). CDR1 is SGHTA and CDR2 is FQGNSA in the germline V gene. This CDR3 is 16 amino acids long. V was pared by 5 bases and J by 5 bases, with 21 bases between.